The 12 T cell receptor beta chains listed next were all sequenced from one sample in a study of beta chain features in type 1 diabetes. Expressed TCRB transcripts were sequenced because the entire RNA isolate underwent reverse transcription. Data came from immunoSEQ multiplex PCR; TCRdb stores just in-frame clones and leaves some out. The profile shows hundreds of thousands of clones, 25% to 35% of them singletons. Source material: naive CD4+ T cells from blood. These receptor sequences come from a young man in good health.

This chain joins TRBV28 and TRBJ2-3; D is undetermined. Per germline, CDR1 MDHEN and CDR2 SYDVKM. The CDR3 is 14 amino acids. V was shortened by 6 bases and J by 4 bases, with 14 bases between the two germline ends. The CDR3 sequence: CASSLNPVADTQYF. CDR3 bases: TGTGCCAGCAGCCTAAACCCGGTTGCAGATACGCAGTATTTT.

This clone was counted a few times. The chain links TRBV5-4 to TRBJ2-1, with D maybe TRBD2 (6 bases). The germline V and J ends were trimmed by 2 bases and 6 bases, with 9 bases remaining between them. This CDR3 region has 13 residues. CDR1 is SGHNT, CDR2 YYREEE, per germline (reference sequence). CDR3 DNA: TGTGCCAGCAGCTTTATAGCGGCCAATGAGCAGTTCTTC. Translating it yields CASSFIAANEQFF.

J is TRBJ2-1 and V is TRBV29-1; D gene uncertain. The CDR3 has 15 residues. V gave up 0 bases and J gave up 0 bases, with 9 bases separating them. Per the germline V gene, CDR1 is SQVTM and CDR2 is ANQGSEA. The CDR3 reads CSVEDVWSSYNEQFF. In DNA, the CDR3 is TGCAGCGTTGAAGATGTCTGGAGCTCCTACAATGAGCAGTTCTTC.

The chain carries TRBV30 and TRBJ2-7, with 11 bases fitting TRBD1. V dropped 4 bases and J dropped 2; count of bases not matched to a gene: 7. The CDR3 spans 15 residues. Germline CDR1 is GTSNPN and CDR2 is SVGIG (reference sequence). The CDR3 protein is CAWTMDRGPTYEQYF. CDR3 DNA sequence: TGTGCCTGGACCATGGACAGGGGGCCTACCTACGAGCAGTACTTC.

The rearrangement links TRBV23-1 to TRBJ2-2; possibly TRBD2 for D (5 bases). TRBV23-1 belongs to the ORF category, with a function that is uncertain. The CDR3 sequence is 16 residues long. V lost 0 bases and J 0 bases, leaving 8 bases between the germline ends. The CDR3 bases are TGCGCCAGCAGTCAATCGGAGGTATCGAACACCGGGGAGCTGTTTTTT. Translating gives CASSQSEVSNTGELFF.

This clone showed up just a few times. The J gene is TRBJ2-7, the V gene TRBV30; 12 positions match TRBD2. The CDR3 is 13 amino acids. Germline loops: CDR1 GTSNPN, CDR2 SVGIG (reference sequence). J was trimmed by 2 bases and V by 5 bases; bases with no gene match: 1. CDR3 sequence: CAWRLAGAYEQYF. CDR3 bases: TGTGCCTGGCGACTAGCGGGGGCCTACGAGCAGTACTTC.

This chain uses TRBV29-1 with TRBJ2-5; possible D gene TRBD2, 6 bases. V dropped 2 bases and J dropped 5 bases, with 12 bases sitting between them. Looked up from germline, CDR1 is SQVTM and CDR2 is ANQGSEA. CDR3 length: 13 amino acids. The CDR3 DNA sequence: TGCAGCGTTGAACGGGACTCCCCGGAGACCCAGTACTTC. It is translated as CSVERDSPETQYF.

V and J are TRBV5-6 and TRBJ2-2, with 9 bases identical to TRBD2. V lost 0 bases and J lost 5; bases outside the gene matches: 5. This CDR3 has 16 amino acids. Germline loops: CDR1 SGHDT, CDR2 YYEEEE. CDR3 amino acids: CASSLGTSEHTGELFF. The CDR3 DNA sequence: TGTGCCAGCAGCTTGGGGACTAGCGAGCATACCGGGGAGCTGTTTTTT.

The gene calls are TRBV6-5 and TRBJ2-5; 11 bases match TRBD2. The CDR3 consists of 13 residues. V lost 9 bases to trimming and J lost 5 bases; unmatched junction nucleotides: 5. In germline, CDR1 is MNHEY, CDR2 SVGAGI. The CDR3 DNA sequence: TGTGCCAGTTTAGGACTAGCGGGCGAGACCCAGTACTTC. It yields the protein CASLGLAGETQYF.

The chain carries TRBV10-2 and TRBJ2-7; 12 bases fit TRBD2. The V segment lost 7 bases and the J segment 4 bases; nucleotides outside the gene matches: 5. CDR3 length equals 14 residues. Germline values: CDR1 WSHSY, CDR2 SAAADI. CDR3 sequence reads: CASISTSGRYEQYF. The CDR3 DNA reads as TGCGCCAGCATATCGACTAGCGGGAGATACGAGCAGTACTTC.

V gene TRBV7-6 combines with J gene TRBJ2-3; 11 nucleotides match TRBD2. The ends lost 5 bases at V and 7 bases at J; junction bases unmatched: 5. CDR3 length: 14 residues. CDR1 and CDR2 from the germline V gene are SGHVS and FNYEAQ. In DNA form, the CDR3 reads TGTGCCAGCAGCCCTAGCGGGAGGTTGAATACGCAGTATTTT. Amino acid sequence: CASSPSGRLNTQYF.

This clone showed up just a few times. J is TRBJ2-1 and V is TRBV18; no reliable D call. Trimming left V 1 base short and J 1 base short, with 8 bases between. The V gene's germline CDR1 is KGHSH and CDR2 LQKENI. The CDR3 runs to 15 residues. This CDR3 reads CASSPLGTSYNEQFF. CDR3 nucleotide sequence: TGTGCCAGCTCACCACTCGGTACATCCTACAATGAGCAGTTCTTC.